A single sample gave rise to the 12 T cell receptor beta chains below, sequenced in a study of blood T cell repertoires in COVID-19. Method: immunoSEQ multiplex PCR; TCRdb's copy keeps in-frame clones and lacks some. The repertoire has approximately 500,000 clones, roughly nine tenths of them found once; the top ten carry roughly 1%. The material sequenced was peripheral blood. The receptors here all came from a man aged 18 to 35 with COVID-19, enrolled during active disease.

The genes are TRBV7-8 and TRBJ1-5; 7 bases agree with TRBD1. There are 14 residues in the CDR3. V lost 5 bases, J lost 3 bases, and 4 bases stayed unmatched. Germline V gene lookup returns CDR1 SGHVS and CDR2 FQNEAQ. For the CDR3, the DNA is TGTGCCAGCAGCCGAGGGACAGTCAATCAGCCCCAGCATTTT. Translating it yields CASSRGTVNQPQHF.

The chain couples TRBV6-6 to TRBJ1-3, with D maybe TRBD1 (5 bases). Germline CDR1 MNHNY, CDR2 SVGAGI (reference sequence). The V end was cut by 4 bases, the J end by 0 bases, with 10 bases between. This CDR3 is built from 15 residues. This CDR3 reads CASSWITGSGNTIYF. In DNA form, the CDR3 reads TGTGCCAGCAGTTGGATTACAGGCTCTGGAAACACCATATATTTT.

DNA of the CDR3: TGTGCCAGCTCCCACAGGGACATTAGCTCTGGGGCCAACGTCCTGACTTTC. Translation: CASSHRDISSGANVLTF. This sequence joins TRBV18 and TRBJ2-6, with a weak D call TRBD1 (6 bases). The CDR3 is made up of 17 amino acids. Looked up from germline, CDR1 is KGHSH and CDR2 is LQKENI. Trimming took off 6 bases at V and 0 bases at J, with 15 bases between the two ends.

The chain uses TRBV28 and TRBJ1-4; D is ambiguous. Deletions cut 6 bases from V and 6 bases from J, with 8 bases between. In germline, CDR1 is MDHEN, CDR2 SYDVKM. This CDR3 region has 12 residues. Here the CDR3 DNA reads TGTGCCAGCAGCTCCGGTCATGAAAAACTGTTTTTT. Amino acids: CASSSGHEKLFF.

The V gene is TRBV5-1, the J gene TRBJ1-4; 9 nucleotides agree with TRBD1. V gave up 0 bases and J gave up 8 bases; unmatched junction bases: 8. This CDR3 spans 16 amino acids. Germline V CDR1 and CDR2: SGHRS, YFSETQ. This chain's CDR3 is CASSLDPGQGHEKLFF. The CDR3 DNA reads as TGCGCCAGCAGCTTGGACCCGGGACAGGGCCACGAAAAACTGTTTTTT. Drawing the rest from reference TRBV5-1 and TRBJ1-4, the complete variable domain is KAGVTQTPRYLIKTRGQQVTLSCSPISGHRSVSWYQQTPGQGLQFLFEYFSETQRNKGNFPGRFSGRQFSNSRSEMNVSTLELGDSALYLCASSLDPGQGHEKLFFGSGTQLSVL.

The chain joins TRBV5-6 to TRBJ1-4; weak D call: TRBD1 (6 bases). The V and J ends lost 2 bases and 3 bases respectively, with 14 bases between them. Germline loops: CDR1 SGHDT, CDR2 YYEEEE. The CDR3 is made up of 16 amino acids. In DNA form, the CDR3 reads TGTGCCAGCAGCTTATCCAGGGGTGTTTCTAATGAAAAACTGTTTTTT. This translates into CASSLSRGVSNEKLFF.

Regarding this clone: This specimen includes other DNA sequences encoding the same CDR3. This chain links TRBV24-1 with TRBJ2-1, with 7 bases lining up with TRBD1. Germline loops: CDR1 KGHDR, CDR2 SFDVKD. There are 13 residues in the CDR3. V trimming: 2 bases; J trimming: 15 bases; junction bases outside the gene matches: 9. CDR3 amino acids: CATSDWDRLFLFF. The DNA for the CDR3 is TGTGCCACCAGTGATTGGGACAGACTCTTCTTGTTCTTC.

The chain recombines TRBV5-1 with TRBJ1-6, with D possibly TRBD1 on 6 matching bases. The germline V gene has CDR1 SGHRS and CDR2 YFSETQ. V dropped 2 bases and J dropped 7 bases, with 16 bases sitting between them. The CDR3 sequence is 16 residues long. CDR3 sequence (DNA): TGCGCCAGCAGCTTTAATCCTGACAGGCGAAATTCACCCCTCCACTTT. It is translated as CASSFNPDRRNSPLHF.

The chain links TRBV29-1 to TRBJ2-3; TRBD1 matches at 7 bases. J gave up 4 bases and V 2 bases, and 15 bases lay outside the gene matches. The CDR3 is made up of 17 amino acids. CDR1 and CDR2 (germline): SQVTM, ANQGSEA. DNA of the CDR3: TGCAGCGTTGAATACGGCTCCCTGACAGGGCTCCCAGATACGCAGTATTTT. It encodes CSVEYGSLTGLPDTQYF.

The V and J genes are TRBV6-5 and TRBJ2-2, with TRBD2 matching 8 bases. This CDR3 spans 13 amino acids. With V trimmed by 10 bases and J by 5 bases, 6 bases remained unmatched. Germline V CDR1 and CDR2: MNHEY, SVGAGI. CDR3 sequence reads: CATGREGTGELFF. The DNA of the CDR3 is TGTGCCACCGGGAGGGAGGGGACCGGGGAGCTGTTTTTT.

The chain combines TRBV7-8 with TRBJ1-1; possible D gene TRBD1, 6 bases. Trimming took off 5 bases at V and 0 bases at J, with 13 bases between the two ends. Per the germline V gene, CDR1 is SGHVS and CDR2 is FQNEAQ. The CDR3 has 15 amino acids. The chain's CDR3 is CASSTGTPMNTEAFF. Written as DNA, the CDR3 is TGTGCCAGCAGCACCGGGACACCAATGAACACTGAAGCTTTCTTT.

The CDR3 sequence is CASSFGTGVGYTF. The CDR3 DNA reads TGTGCCAGCAGCTTCGGGACAGGGGTTGGCTACACCTTC. The chain is built from TRBV7-2 and TRBJ1-2; 10 bases agree with TRBD1. The CDR3 is 13 amino acids. The ends lost 3 bases at V and 7 bases at J; junction bases unmatched: 2. Germline loops: CDR1 SGHTA, CDR2 FQGNSA.